This T cell receptor (beta chain) was obtained from a study of glioma-infiltrating T cells. Study as a whole: Glioma patients had dexamethasone for six or fewer days before surgery. Study-level points and caveats: Tissue and blood shared very few CDR3 sequences.

The V gene's germline CDR1 is SGHNT and CDR2 YYREEE (reference sequence). Trimming left V 4 bases short and J 6 bases short, with 8 bases between. CDR3 size: 11 residues. TCR alpha and beta CDR3 regions were amplified from RNA using iRepertoire nested multiplex PCR. MiXCR, run by TCRdb on the multiplex PCR reads, gives a single entry per CDR3 protein. The repertoire holds 400,000 or so distinct CDR3 sequences, with about two fifths as singletons. To note about this clonotype: Its antigen is currently unknown.

The chain uses TRBV5-4 and TRBJ2-7; D possibly corresponds to TRBD2 (5 bases). Sequenced material: glioma tissue, nonneoplastic brain tissue, or PBMCs (not recorded which). The clonotype comes from a human donor with low-grade glioma or glioblastoma, undergoing nonglioma brain surgery, or in good health (not recorded which). For the CDR3, the DNA is TGTGCCAGCAGCCACCGGGGCGAGCAGTACTTC. Amino acids: CASSHRGEQYF.